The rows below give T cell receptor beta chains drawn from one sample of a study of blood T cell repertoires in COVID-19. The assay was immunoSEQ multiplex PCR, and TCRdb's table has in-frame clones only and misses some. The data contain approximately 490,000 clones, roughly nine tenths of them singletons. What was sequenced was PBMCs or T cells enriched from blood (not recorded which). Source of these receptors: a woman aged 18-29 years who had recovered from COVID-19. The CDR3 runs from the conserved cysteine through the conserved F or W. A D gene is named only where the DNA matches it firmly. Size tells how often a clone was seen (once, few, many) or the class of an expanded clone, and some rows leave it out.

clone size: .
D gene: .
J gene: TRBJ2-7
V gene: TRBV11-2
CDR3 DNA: TGTGCCAGCAGTCCCGGGGTGGACGAGCAGTACTTC
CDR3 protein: CASSPGVDEQYF

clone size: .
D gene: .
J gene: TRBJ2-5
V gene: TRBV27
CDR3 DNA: TGTGCCAGCAGTTACCGCGGACAGTTCGGGGCCCAGTACTTC
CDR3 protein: CASSYRGQFGAQYF

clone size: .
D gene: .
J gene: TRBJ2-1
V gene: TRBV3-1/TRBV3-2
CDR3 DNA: TGTGCCAGCAGCCAAGGTCTATCGGATGAGCAGTTCTTC
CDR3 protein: CASSQGLSDEQFF

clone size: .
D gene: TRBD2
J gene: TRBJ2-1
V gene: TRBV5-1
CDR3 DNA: TGCGCCAGCAGCCTAGGCACCGGGAGGGATGAGCAGTTCTTC
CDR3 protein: CASSLGTGRDEQFF

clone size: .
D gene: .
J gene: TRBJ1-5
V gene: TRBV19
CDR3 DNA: TGTGCCAGTAAAACCCCCTTAGGCGGTAGCAATCAGCCCCAGCATTTT
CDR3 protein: CASKTPLGGSNQPQHF

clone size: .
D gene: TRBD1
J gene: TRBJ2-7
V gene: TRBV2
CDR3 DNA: TGTGCCAGCAAGTTGACAGGGGGTGGCTACGAGCAGTACTTC
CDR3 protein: CASKLTGGGYEQYF

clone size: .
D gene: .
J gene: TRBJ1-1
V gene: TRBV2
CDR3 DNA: TGTGCCAGCAACCCCACGGACACTGAAGCTTTCTTT
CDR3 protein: CASNPTDTEAFF

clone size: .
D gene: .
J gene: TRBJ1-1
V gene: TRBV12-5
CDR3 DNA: TGTGCTAGTGGTTTAAACTCCGGTTCACTCTGGAACACTGAAGCTTTCTTT
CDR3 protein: CASGLNSGSLWNTEAFF

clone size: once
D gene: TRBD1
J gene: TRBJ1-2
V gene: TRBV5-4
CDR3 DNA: TGTGCCAGCAGCTCCTGGACAGGGGGCTCTGATGGCTACACCTTC
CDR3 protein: CASSSWTGGSDGYTF

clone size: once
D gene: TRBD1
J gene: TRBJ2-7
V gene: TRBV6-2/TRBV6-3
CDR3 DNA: TGTGCCAGCAGTTACGCTGGGACAGGGGGAAAGCAGTACTTC
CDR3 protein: CASSYAGTGGKQYF

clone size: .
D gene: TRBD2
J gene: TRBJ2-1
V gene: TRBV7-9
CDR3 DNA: TGTGCCAGCAGCCTGACTAGCGGGGGGCCCTCGTACAATGAGCAGTTCTTC
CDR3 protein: CASSLTSGGPSYNEQFF

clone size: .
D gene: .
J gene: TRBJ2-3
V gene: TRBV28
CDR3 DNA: TGTGCCAGCAGTTTGGGGGGGGCCTACACAGATACGCAGTATTTT
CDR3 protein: CASSLGGAYTDTQYF

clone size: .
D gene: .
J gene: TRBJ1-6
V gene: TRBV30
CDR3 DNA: TGTGCCTGGTCCCGACAGGTCCCCTATAATTCACCCCTCCACTTT
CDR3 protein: CAWSRQVPYNSPLHF

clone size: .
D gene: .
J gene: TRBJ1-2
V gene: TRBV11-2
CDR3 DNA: TGTGCCAGCAGTCAGTCCGACTATGGCTACACCTTC
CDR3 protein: CASSQSDYGYTF

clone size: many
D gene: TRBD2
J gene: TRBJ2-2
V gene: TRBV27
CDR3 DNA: TGTGCCAGCAGTTTATCCGTTTCCCGCGGGGGGTCCGCCGGGGAGCTGTTTTTT
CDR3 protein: CASSLSVSRGGSAGELFF

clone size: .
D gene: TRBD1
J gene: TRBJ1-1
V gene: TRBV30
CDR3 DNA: TGTGCCTGGAGTGATAGGACAGGTGAAGCTTTCTTT
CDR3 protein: CAWSDRTGEAFF

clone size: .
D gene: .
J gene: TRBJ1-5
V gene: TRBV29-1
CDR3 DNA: TGCAGCGTTGGACAGGAGAGCAATCAGCCCCAGCATTTT
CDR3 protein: CSVGQESNQPQHF

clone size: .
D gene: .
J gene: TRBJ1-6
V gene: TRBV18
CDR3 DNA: TGTGCCAGCTCACAGACTGGGAGGAATTCACCCCTCCACTTT
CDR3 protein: CASSQTGRNSPLHF

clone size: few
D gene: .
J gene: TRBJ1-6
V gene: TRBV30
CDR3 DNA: TGTGCCTGGAGTAGGCAGGGAAATTCACCCCTCCACTTT
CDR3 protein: CAWSRQGNSPLHF

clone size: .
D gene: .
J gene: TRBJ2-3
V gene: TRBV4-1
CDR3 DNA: TGCGCCAGCAGCCAAGAGGGGGGGCTAGGCACAGATACGCAGTATTTT
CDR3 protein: CASSQEGGLGTDTQYF

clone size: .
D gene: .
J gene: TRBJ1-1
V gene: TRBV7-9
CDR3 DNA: TGTGCCAGCAGCCCGTCCACTGAAGCTTTCTTT
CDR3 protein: CASSPSTEAFF

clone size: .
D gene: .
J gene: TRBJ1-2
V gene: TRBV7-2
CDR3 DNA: TGTGCCAGCAGCTTCCGACGGGAAGCTAACTATGGCTACACCTTC
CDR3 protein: CASSFRREANYGYTF

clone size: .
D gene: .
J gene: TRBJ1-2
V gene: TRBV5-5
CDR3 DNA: TGTGCCAGCAGCTTGGATGGACAAGGGGACTATGGCTACACCTTC
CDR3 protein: CASSLDGQGDYGYTF

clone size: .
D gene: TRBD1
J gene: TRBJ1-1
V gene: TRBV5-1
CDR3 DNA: TGCGCCAGCAGCCAGGGGACAGAGAACACTGAAGCTTTCTTT
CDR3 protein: CASSQGTENTEAFF